These 5 T cell receptor beta chains were all obtained from the same sample, sequenced in a study of blood T cell repertoires in COVID-19. Using immunoSEQ multiplex PCR, the repertoire was profiled, and TCRdb retains in-frame clones only, with some absent. The sample contains around 160,000 clones, roughly four fifths of which appear only once. The material sequenced was peripheral blood. The receptors here all came from a man aged 55 to 70 with active or convalescent COVID-19.

The chain couples TRBV3-1 (or the pseudogene TRBV3-2) to TRBJ2-7, with 7 bases identical to TRBD1. J gave up 3 bases and V 0 bases, and 5 bases lay outside the gene matches. Germline-derived CDR1 and CDR2 are LGHDT and YNNKEL (reference sequence). CDR3 length: 15 amino acids. CDR3: CASSQDRTGLYEQYF. Here the CDR3 DNA reads TGTGCCAGCAGCCAAGACCGGACAGGCCTCTACGAGCAGTACTTC.

The chain has TRBV15 and TRBJ1-2; maybe TRBD1 (6 bases). This CDR3 is 16 amino acids long. Germline V lookup: CDR1 LNHNV, CDR2 YYDKDF (reference sequence). The ends were cut back, 0 bases at V and 2 bases at J, with 13 bases in the middle. The CDR3: CATSREAGVGNYGYTF. The CDR3 DNA follows: TGTGCCACCAGCAGAGAGGCAGGGGTGGGGAACTATGGCTACACCTTC.

CDR3 DNA sequence: TGCGCCAGCAGTGTTAGTCGGCAGGGGGCGGGCACTGAAGCTTTCTTT. It is translated as CASSVSRQGAGTEAFF. The chain has TRBV10-2 and TRBJ1-1; 8 nucleotides align to TRBD1. Germline V gene sequence: CDR1 WSHSY, CDR2 SAAADI. Unmatched junction bases numbered 11, after V lost 4 bases and J lost 4 bases. There are 16 residues in the CDR3.

This clone appeared a few times. The chain is built from TRBV5-3 and TRBJ2-1, with 8 bases matching TRBD2. TRBV5-3 is an ORF, and what it does is uncertain. The CDR3 covers 15 residues. V lost 2 bases to trimming and J lost 7 bases; unmatched junction nucleotides: 8. The CDR3 sequence: CARSFETSDWNEQFF. DNA of the CDR3: TGTGCCAGAAGCTTTGAGACTAGCGACTGGAATGAGCAGTTCTTC.

The chain is built from TRBV12-5 and TRBJ2-7; maybe TRBD1 (5 bases). V gave up 6 bases and J gave up 0 bases, with 24 bases separating them. The CDR3 covers 18 residues. The germline V gene has CDR1 LGHNT and CDR2 FRNRAP. The CDR3: CASGLSGADPKPSYEQYF. The CDR3 DNA reads as TGTGCTAGTGGCTTAAGTGGGGCAGACCCTAAACCCTCCTACGAGCAGTACTTC. The variable domain in full, with the rest retrieved from reference TRBV12-5 and TRBJ2-7, is DARVTQTPRHKVTEMGQEVTMRCQPILGHNTVFWYRQTMMQGLELLAYFRNRAPLDDSGMPKDRFSAEMPDATLATLKIQPSEPRDSAVYFCASGLSGADPKPSYEQYFGPGTRLTVT.